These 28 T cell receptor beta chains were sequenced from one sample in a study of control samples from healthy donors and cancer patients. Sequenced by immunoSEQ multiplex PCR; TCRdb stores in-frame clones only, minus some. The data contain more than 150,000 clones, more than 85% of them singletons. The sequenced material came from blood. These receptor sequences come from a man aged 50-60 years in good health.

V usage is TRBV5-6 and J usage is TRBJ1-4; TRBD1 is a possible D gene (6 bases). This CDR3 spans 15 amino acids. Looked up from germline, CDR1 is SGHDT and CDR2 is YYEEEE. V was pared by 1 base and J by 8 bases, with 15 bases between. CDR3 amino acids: CASSLFRYRVEKLFF. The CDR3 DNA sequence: TGTGCCAGCAGCTTGTTCCGCTACAGGGTGGAAAAACTGTTTTTT.

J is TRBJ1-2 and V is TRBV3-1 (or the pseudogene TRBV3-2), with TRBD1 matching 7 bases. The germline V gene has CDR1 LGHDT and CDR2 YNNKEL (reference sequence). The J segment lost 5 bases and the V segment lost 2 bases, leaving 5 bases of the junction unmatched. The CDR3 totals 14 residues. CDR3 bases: TGTGCCAGCAGCCAACAGGGGGTGTATTATGGCTACACCTTC. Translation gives CASSQQGVYYGYTF.

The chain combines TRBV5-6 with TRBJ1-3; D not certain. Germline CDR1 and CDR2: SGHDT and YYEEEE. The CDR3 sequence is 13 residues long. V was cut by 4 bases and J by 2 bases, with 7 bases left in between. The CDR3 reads CASSPRTGNTIYF. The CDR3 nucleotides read TGTGCCAGCAGCCCCAGGACTGGAAACACCATATATTTT.

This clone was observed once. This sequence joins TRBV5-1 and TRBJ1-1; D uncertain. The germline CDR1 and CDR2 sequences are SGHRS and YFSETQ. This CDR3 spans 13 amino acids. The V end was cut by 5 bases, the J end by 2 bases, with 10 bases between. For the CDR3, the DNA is TGCGCCAGCAGAGGGCAGTTCAACACTGAAGCTTTCTTT. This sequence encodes CASRGQFNTEAFF. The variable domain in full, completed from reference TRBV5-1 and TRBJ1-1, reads KAGVTQTPRYLIKTRGQQVTLSCSPISGHRSVSWYQQTPGQGLQFLFEYFSETQRNKGNFPGRFSGRQFSNSRSEMNVSTLELGDSALYLCASRGQFNTEAFFGQGTRLTVV.

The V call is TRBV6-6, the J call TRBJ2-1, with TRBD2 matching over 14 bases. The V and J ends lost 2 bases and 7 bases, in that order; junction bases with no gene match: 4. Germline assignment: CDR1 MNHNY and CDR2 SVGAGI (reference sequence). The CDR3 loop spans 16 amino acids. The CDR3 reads CASSYPTSGRGNEQFF. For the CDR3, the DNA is TGTGCCAGCAGTTACCCGACTAGCGGGAGGGGGAATGAGCAGTTCTTC.

Here the CDR3 reads CASSPPSGGYEQYF. The CDR3 coding sequence is TGTGCCAGCAGCCCGCCGTCAGGGGGCTACGAGCAGTACTTC. The chain is built from TRBV28 and TRBJ2-7; 7 bases line up with TRBD1. Germline loops: CDR1 MDHEN, CDR2 SYDVKM. Germline trimming cut 6 bases from V and 3 bases from J; bases unmatched to any gene: 8. The CDR3 sequence is 14 residues long. The variable domain in full, completed from reference TRBV28 and TRBJ2-7, reads DVKVTQSSRYLVKRTGEKVFLECVQDMDHENMFWYRQDPGLGLRLIYFSYDVKMKEKGDIPEGYSVSREKKERFSLILESASTNQTSMYLCASSPPSGGYEQYFGPGTRLTVT.

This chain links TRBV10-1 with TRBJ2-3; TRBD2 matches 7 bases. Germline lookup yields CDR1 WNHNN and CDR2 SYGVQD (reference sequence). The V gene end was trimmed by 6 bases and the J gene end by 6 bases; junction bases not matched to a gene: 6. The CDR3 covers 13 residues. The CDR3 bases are TGCGCCAGCAGCCTCTCGGGGGGTGATACGCAGTATTTT. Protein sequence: CASSLSGGDTQYF.

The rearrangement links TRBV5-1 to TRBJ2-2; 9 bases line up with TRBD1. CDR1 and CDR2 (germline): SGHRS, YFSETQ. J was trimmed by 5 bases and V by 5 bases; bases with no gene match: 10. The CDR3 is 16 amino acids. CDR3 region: CASSPGGTGRTGELFF. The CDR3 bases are TGCGCCAGCAGTCCCGGCGGGACAGGGCGAACCGGGGAGCTGTTTTTT. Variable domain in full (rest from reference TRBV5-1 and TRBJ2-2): KAGVTQTPRYLIKTRGQQVTLSCSPISGHRSVSWYQQTPGQGLQFLFEYFSETQRNKGNFPGRFSGRQFSNSRSEMNVSTLELGDSALYLCASSPGGTGRTGELFFGEGSRLTVL.

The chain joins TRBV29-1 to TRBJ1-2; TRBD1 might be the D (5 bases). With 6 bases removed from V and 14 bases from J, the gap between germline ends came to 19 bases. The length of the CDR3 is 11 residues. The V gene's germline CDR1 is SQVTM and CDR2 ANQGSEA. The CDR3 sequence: CSVGTPGFPTF. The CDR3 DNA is TGCAGCGTAGGAACACCAGGGTTTCCTACCTTC.

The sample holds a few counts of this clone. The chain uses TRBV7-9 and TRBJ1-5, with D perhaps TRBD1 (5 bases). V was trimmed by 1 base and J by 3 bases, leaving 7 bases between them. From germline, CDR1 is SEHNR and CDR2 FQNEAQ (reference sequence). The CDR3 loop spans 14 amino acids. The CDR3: CASSLETANQPQHF. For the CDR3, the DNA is TGTGCCAGCAGCTTAGAGACAGCCAATCAGCCCCAGCATTTT.

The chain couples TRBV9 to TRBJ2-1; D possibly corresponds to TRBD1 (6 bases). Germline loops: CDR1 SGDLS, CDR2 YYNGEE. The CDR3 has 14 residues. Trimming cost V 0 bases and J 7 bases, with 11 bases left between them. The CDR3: CASSVADSGNEQFF. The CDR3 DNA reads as TGTGCCAGCAGCGTAGCGGACAGTGGTAATGAGCAGTTCTTC.

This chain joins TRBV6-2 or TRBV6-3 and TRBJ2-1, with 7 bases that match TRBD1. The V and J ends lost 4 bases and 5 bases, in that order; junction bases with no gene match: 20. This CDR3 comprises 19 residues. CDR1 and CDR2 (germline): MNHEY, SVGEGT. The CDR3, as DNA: TGTGCCAGCAGTTTTTTTCCCAACAATGCGAGGGGGCGAAACAATGAGCAGTTCTTC. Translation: CASSFFPNNARGRNNEQFF.

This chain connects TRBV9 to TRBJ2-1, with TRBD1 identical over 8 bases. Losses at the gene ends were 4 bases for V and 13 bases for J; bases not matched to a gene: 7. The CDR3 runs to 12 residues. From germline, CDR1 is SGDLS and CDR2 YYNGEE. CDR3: CASSPGQANQFF. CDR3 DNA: TGTGCCAGCAGCCCGGGACAGGCTAATCAGTTCTTC. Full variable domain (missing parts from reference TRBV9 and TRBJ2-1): DSGVTQTPKHLITATGQRVTLRCSPRSGDLSVYWYQQSLDQGLQFLIQYYNGEERAKGNILERFSAQQFPDLHSELNLSSLELGDSALYFCASSPGQANQFFGPGTRLTVL.

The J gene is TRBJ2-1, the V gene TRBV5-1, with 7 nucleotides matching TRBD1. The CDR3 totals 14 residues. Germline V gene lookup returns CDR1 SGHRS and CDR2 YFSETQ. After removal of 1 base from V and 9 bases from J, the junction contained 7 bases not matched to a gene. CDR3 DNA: TGCGCCAGCAGCTTGACCCCAGGGGACAGTGAGCAGTTCTTC. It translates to CASSLTPGDSEQFF.

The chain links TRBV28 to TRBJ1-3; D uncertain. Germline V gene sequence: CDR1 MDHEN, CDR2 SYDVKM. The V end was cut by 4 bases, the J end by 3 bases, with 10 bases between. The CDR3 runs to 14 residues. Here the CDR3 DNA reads TGTGCCAGCAGTTCCGCGGGAGGTGGAAACACCATATATTTT. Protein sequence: CASSSAGGGNTIYF.

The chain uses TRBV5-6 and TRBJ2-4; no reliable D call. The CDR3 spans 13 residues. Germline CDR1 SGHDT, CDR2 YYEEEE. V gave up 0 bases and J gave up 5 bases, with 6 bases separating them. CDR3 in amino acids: CASSLVGENIQYF. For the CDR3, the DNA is TGTGCCAGCAGCTTGGTTGGGGAAAACATTCAGTACTTC.

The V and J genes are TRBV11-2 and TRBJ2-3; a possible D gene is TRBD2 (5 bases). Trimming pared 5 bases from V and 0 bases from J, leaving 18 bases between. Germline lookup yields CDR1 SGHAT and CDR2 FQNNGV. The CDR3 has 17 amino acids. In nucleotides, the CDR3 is TGTGCCAGCAGCCCCCTATTTGTAGGCGGGAGCACAGATACGCAGTATTTT. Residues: CASSPLFVGGSTDTQYF.

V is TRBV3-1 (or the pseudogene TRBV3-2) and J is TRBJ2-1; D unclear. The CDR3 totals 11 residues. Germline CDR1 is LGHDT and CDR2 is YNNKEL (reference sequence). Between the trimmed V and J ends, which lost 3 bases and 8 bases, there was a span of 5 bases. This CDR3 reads CASSQSYEQFF. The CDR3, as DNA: TGTGCCAGCAGCCAGAGTTATGAGCAGTTCTTC.

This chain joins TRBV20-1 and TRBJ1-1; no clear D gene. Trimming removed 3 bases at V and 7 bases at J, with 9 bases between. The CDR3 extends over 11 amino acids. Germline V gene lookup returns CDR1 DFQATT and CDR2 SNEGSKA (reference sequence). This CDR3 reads CSASGLVEAFF. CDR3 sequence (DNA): TGCAGTGCTAGCGGGCTAGTTGAAGCTTTCTTT.

Here the CDR3 DNA reads TGTGCCATCAGACCCGGGACCAATTCCTACGAGCAGTACTTC. Protein: CAIRPGTNSYEQYF. V usage is TRBV10-3 and J usage is TRBJ2-7; possibly TRBD1 or TRBD2 for D (5 bases each). V lost 6 bases to trimming and J lost 1 base, with 13 bases between them. The germline CDR1 and CDR2 sequences are ENHRY and SYGVKD. CDR3 length: 14 amino acids.

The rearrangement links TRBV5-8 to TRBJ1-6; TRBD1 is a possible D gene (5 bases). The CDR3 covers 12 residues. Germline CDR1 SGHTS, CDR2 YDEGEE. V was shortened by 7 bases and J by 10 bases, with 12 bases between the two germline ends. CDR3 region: CASFGAESPLHF. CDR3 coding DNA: TGTGCCAGCTTCGGGGCTGAGTCACCCCTCCACTTT.

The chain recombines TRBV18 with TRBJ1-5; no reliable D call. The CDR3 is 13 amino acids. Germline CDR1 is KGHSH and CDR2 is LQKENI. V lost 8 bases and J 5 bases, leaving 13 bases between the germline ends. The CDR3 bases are TGTGCCAGCAGCACCATTCAGGATCAGCCCCAGCATTTT. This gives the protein CASSTIQDQPQHF.

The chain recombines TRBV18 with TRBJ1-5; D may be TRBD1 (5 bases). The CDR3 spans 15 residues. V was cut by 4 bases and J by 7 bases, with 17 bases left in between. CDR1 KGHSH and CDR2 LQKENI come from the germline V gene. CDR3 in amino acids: CASSLDSGRGQPQHF. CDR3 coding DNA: TGTGCCAGCTCACTGGACTCGGGGCGTGGGCAGCCCCAGCATTTT.

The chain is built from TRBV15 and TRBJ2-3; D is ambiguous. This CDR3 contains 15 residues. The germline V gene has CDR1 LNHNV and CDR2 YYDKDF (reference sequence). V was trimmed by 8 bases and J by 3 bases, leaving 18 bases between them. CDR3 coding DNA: TGTGCCACCCAGCCTCCACCGGCGCGGACAGATACGCAGTATTTT. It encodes CATQPPPARTDTQYF. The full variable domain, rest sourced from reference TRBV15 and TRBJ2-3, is DAMVIQNPRYQVTQFGKPVTLSCSQTLNHNVMYWYQQKSSQAPKLLFHYYDKDFNNEADTPDNFQSRRPNTSFCFLDIRSPGLGDTAMYLCATQPPPARTDTQYFGPGTRLTVL.

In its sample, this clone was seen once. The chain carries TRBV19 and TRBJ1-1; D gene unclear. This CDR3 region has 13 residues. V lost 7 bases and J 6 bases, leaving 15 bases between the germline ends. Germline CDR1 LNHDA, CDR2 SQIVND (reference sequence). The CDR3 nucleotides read TGTGCCAGTACCGTGGAGTGGGCCCCTGAAGCTTTCTTT. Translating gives CASTVEWAPEAFF.

The CDR3 DNA is TGTGCCAGCAGCCAAAAAGAGACCCAGTACTTC. Protein: CASSQKETQYF. This chain links TRBV3-1 (or the pseudogene TRBV3-2) with TRBJ2-5; no firm D call. V lost 2 bases and J lost 3, with 1 base in between. The germline gives CDR1 LGHDT, CDR2 YNNKEL (reference sequence). The CDR3 is 11 residues long.

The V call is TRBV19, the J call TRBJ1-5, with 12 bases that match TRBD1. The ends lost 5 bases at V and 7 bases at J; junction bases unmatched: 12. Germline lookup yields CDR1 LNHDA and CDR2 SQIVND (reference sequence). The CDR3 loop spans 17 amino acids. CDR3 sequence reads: CASSLSRGTGGEQPQHF. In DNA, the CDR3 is TGTGCCAGTAGTCTAAGTAGGGGGACAGGGGGCGAGCAGCCCCAGCATTTT.

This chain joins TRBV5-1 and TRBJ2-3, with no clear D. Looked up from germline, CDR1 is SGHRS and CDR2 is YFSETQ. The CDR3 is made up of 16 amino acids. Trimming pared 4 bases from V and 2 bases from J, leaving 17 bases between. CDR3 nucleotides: TGCGCCAGCAGCGGTTACGGGTCAGCCGACACAGATACGCAGTATTTT. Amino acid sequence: CASSGYGSADTDTQYF.